Reported below is one T cell receptor beta chain. Antigen: not known. Only in-frame clones appear in the TCRdb table, and some are missing; sequencing was by immunoSEQ multiplex PCR. Of around 110,000 clones listed, 87% are singletons. This CDR3 has 16 amino acids. Germline CDR1 and CDR2: KGHSH and LQKENI. V lost 3 bases, J lost 0 bases, and 12 bases lay in between. These data are taken from a study of T cell responses to AZD1222 COVID-19 vaccine. Points from the study as a whole: Spike-wide coverage was observed for vaccine-associated CD4 TCRs, with dominant responses at 160-218 and 743-854.

The sample consisted of peripheral blood, taken on day 0 of AZD1222 vaccination. The rearrangement uses TRBV18 and TRBJ1-5; tentatively, D is TRBD1 (6 bases). The clonotype originates from an adult in good health. In DNA form, the CDR3 reads TGTGCCAGCTCACCGTGGGGGCCGTATAGCAATCAGCCCCAGCATTTT. It encodes CASSPWGPYSNQPQHF.